Below are 30 T cell receptor beta chains sequenced from a single sample in a study of T cell responses to AZD1222 COVID-19 vaccine (TCRdb year 2021). Libraries were prepared through the immunoSEQ multiplex PCR assay. TCRdb mirrors the immuneACCESS table, restricted to in-frame sequences. Some clones are absent from its copies; in checked studies, under half trace to an unresolved V gene, and the reason for the others is unknown. Here the sample has about 120,000 clones; roughly nine tenths occur a single time. In total, the top ten clones hold approximately 4.9% of the sample. The label giving this sample's time point can be read as: baseline before first vaccination. This specimen consisted of peripheral blood, obtained on day 0 of AZD1222 vaccination. The origin of the receptors is an adult in good health.

The CDR3 sequence: CASTRPGGGNEKLFF. The CDR3 DNA sequence: TGTGCCAGCACCCGCCCGGGGGGAGGTAATGAAAAACTGTTTTTT. V gene TRBV6-5 combines with J gene TRBJ1-4; maybe TRBD1 (5 bases). V was shortened by 7 bases and J by 4 bases, with 16 bases between the two germline ends. The CDR3 has 15 amino acids. Germline assignment: CDR1 MNHEY and CDR2 SVGAGI.

The V gene is TRBV2, the J gene TRBJ1-2, with a tentative D call TRBD1 (5 bases). Germline V lookup: CDR1 SNHLY, CDR2 FYNNEI. The CDR3 spans 10 residues. V lost 11 bases to trimming and J lost 6 bases, with 10 bases between them. Written as DNA, the CDR3 is TGTGCCGGGACTGGTAATGGCTACACCTTC. Its translation is CAGTGNGYTF.

V usage is TRBV4-1 and J usage is TRBJ2-5; D tentatively fits TRBD1 or TRBD2 (5 bases each). CDR1 and CDR2 (germline): MGHRA, YSYEKL. CDR3 length: 13 amino acids. Trimming cost V 0 bases and J 3 bases, with 5 bases left between them. CDR3 residues: CASSQEGEETQYF. CDR3 nucleotide sequence: TGCGCCAGCAGCCAAGAGGGGGAAGAGACCCAGTACTTC.

This clone was observed a single time. This chain uses TRBV5-5 with TRBJ1-4; D is unresolved. Trimming removed 0 bases from V and 5 bases from J, with 20 bases in between. Germline V lookup: CDR1 SGHKS, CDR2 YYEKEE (reference sequence). This CDR3 spans 18 amino acids. CDR3 sequence: CASSLAMAGGGYNEKLFF. The CDR3 DNA reads TGTGCCAGCAGCTTGGCCATGGCGGGAGGCGGGTACAATGAAAAACTGTTTTTT.

The chain is built from TRBV5-1 and TRBJ1-1, with TRBD1 identical over 11 bases. The CDR3 spans 16 residues. Unmatched junction bases numbered 9, after V lost 5 bases and J lost 3 bases. CDR1 SGHRS and CDR2 YFSETQ come from the germline V gene. The CDR3 reads CASSGTGGPRDTEAFF. CDR3 DNA: TGCGCCAGCAGTGGGACAGGGGGACCAAGGGACACTGAAGCTTTCTTT. The full variable domain, completed using reference TRBV5-1 and TRBJ1-1, is KAGVTQTPRYLIKTRGQQVTLSCSPISGHRSVSWYQQTPGQGLQFLFEYFSETQRNKGNFPGRFSGRQFSNSRSEMNVSTLELGDSALYLCASSGTGGPRDTEAFFGQGTRLTVV.

The chain uses TRBV7-3 and TRBJ1-1; weak D call: TRBD1 (5 bases). This CDR3 is 14 amino acids long. Germline V gives CDR1 SGHTA, CDR2 FQGTGA. Trimming stripped 6 bases from V and 4 bases from J, with 15 bases between. The CDR3 protein is CASRPQAVSTEAFF. CDR3 bases: TGTGCCAGCAGACCACAGGCAGTCAGCACTGAAGCTTTCTTT.

This clone has just one count. The rearrangement joins TRBV6-1 to TRBJ1-1; 11 bases match TRBD1. This CDR3 has 19 amino acids. Trimming took 3 bases from V and 1 from J; bases not matched to a gene: 13. Germline V gene lookup returns CDR1 MNHNS and CDR2 SASEGT. The CDR3 DNA is TGTGCCAGCAGTGACAGATACCGGGACAGGGGGTTGGGGAACACTGAAGCTTTCTTT. It codes for CASSDRYRDRGLGNTEAFF.

This chain links TRBV10-3 with TRBJ1-2, with D perhaps TRBD1 (5 bases). Deletions cut 4 bases from V and 3 bases from J, with 12 bases between. CDR1 is ENHRY, CDR2 SYGVKD, per germline. The CDR3 length is 14 residues. The CDR3 DNA sequence: TGTGCCATCAGTGCCCGGGGAGGGGACTATGGCTACACCTTC. Encoded protein: CAISARGGDYGYTF.

This chain uses TRBV6-4 with TRBJ2-3; 14 nucleotides line up with TRBD2. The trim removed 0 bases at V and 5 bases at J, leaving 1 base unmatched. The CDR3 is 16 amino acids. The germline V gene has CDR1 MRHNA and CDR2 SNTAGT. CDR3 DNA sequence: TGTGCCAGCAGTGACTCGGGGACTAGCGGGGGAGATACGCAGTATTTT. Encoded protein: CASSDSGTSGGDTQYF.

This sequence joins TRBV6-5 and TRBJ1-1, with 9 bases that match TRBD1. Losses at the gene ends were 6 bases for V and 3 bases for J; bases not matched to a gene: 5. This CDR3 is built from 14 residues. The germline V gene encodes CDR1 MNHEY and CDR2 SVGAGI. The CDR3 reads CASRQGADYTEAFF. DNA of the CDR3: TGTGCCAGCAGACAGGGGGCCGACTACACTGAAGCTTTCTTT.

The chain employs TRBV7-2 and TRBJ1-2; D not certain. Trimming pared 7 bases from V and 6 bases from J, leaving 15 bases between. This CDR3 comprises 13 residues. Germline V lookup: CDR1 SGHTA, CDR2 FQGNSA. The CDR3 loop is CASTIGRANGYTF. The CDR3 DNA follows: TGTGCCAGCACCATCGGGCGCGCCAATGGCTACACCTTC. The full variable domain, in which reference TRBV7-2 and TRBJ1-2 provide the parts outside the CDR3, is GAGVSQSPSNKVTEKGKDVELRCDPISGHTALYWYRQSLGQGLEFLIYFQGNSAPDKSGLPSDRFSAERTGGSVSTLTIQRTQQEDSAVYLCASTIGRANGYTFGSGTRLTVV.

The chain links TRBV7-2 to TRBJ1-2; 9 bases line up with TRBD1. Germline V gene data show CDR1 as SGHTA and CDR2 as FQGNSA. V shed 3 bases and J 5 bases; nucleotides not matched to a gene: 7. The CDR3 spans 15 residues. In DNA form, the CDR3 reads TGTGCCAGCAGCTTGGGACAGGGAGGGGGATATGGCTACACCTTC. Its translation is CASSLGQGGGYGYTF. The full variable domain, its missing parts supplied by reference TRBV7-2 and TRBJ1-2, is GAGVSQSPSNKVTEKGKDVELRCDPISGHTALYWYRQSLGQGLEFLIYFQGNSAPDKSGLPSDRFSAERTGGSVSTLTIQRTQQEDSAVYLCASSLGQGGGYGYTFGSGTRLTVV.

The chain employs TRBV27 and TRBJ1-6; 7 bases match TRBD1. From germline, CDR1 is MNHEY and CDR2 SMNVEV (reference sequence). V was pared by 1 base and J by 7 bases, with 4 bases of the junction left unmatched. There are 15 residues in the CDR3. This CDR3 reads CASSLWGQPNSPLHF. CDR3 in DNA: TGTGCCAGCAGTTTATGGGGACAGCCCAATTCACCCCTCCACTTT.

For this clone: The sample carries other DNA sequences with the same CDR3. This sequence joins TRBV5-6 and TRBJ2-2; D remains ambiguous. V lost 2 bases and J 6 bases, leaving 5 bases between the germline ends. The germline CDR1 and CDR2 sequences are SGHDT and YYEEEE. The CDR3 loop spans 12 amino acids. The CDR3 DNA sequence: TGTGCCAGCAGCTTAGGAGCCGGGGAGCTGTTTTTT. Amino acids: CASSLGAGELFF.

The chain couples TRBV20-1 to TRBJ1-1, with a possible D match to TRBD1 (5 bases). V was cut by 7 bases and J by 5 bases, with 8 bases left in between. The CDR3 loop spans 10 amino acids. The germline V gene encodes CDR1 DFQATT and CDR2 SNEGSKA (reference sequence). The CDR3 nucleotides are TGCAGTGGGGGCTTTACTGAAGCTTTCTTT. Translated: CSGGFTEAFF.

The gene calls are TRBV15 and TRBJ2-3; maybe TRBD2 (5 bases). There are 15 residues in the CDR3. Trimming stripped 5 bases from V and 2 bases from J, with 14 bases between. CDR1 is LNHNV and CDR2 is YYDKDF in the germline V gene (reference sequence). CDR3 sequence (DNA): TGTGCCACCAGCCCGAGGGTCACAGCCACAGATACGCAGTATTTT. Amino acids: CATSPRVTATDTQYF.

This chain links TRBV19 with TRBJ1-5; 7 positions match TRBD1. This CDR3 comprises 11 residues. From germline, CDR1 is LNHDA and CDR2 SQIVND (reference sequence). In DNA, the CDR3 is TGTGGGACAGGAGAAACTCAGCCCCAGCATTTT. Translating gives CGTGETQPQHF.

The rearrangement joins TRBV6-2 or TRBV6-3 to TRBJ1-5, with TRBD1 identical over 8 bases. CDR3 size: 17 residues. Germline V gene data show CDR1 as MNHEY and CDR2 as SVGEGT. The V segment lost 1 base and the J segment 2 bases; nucleotides outside the gene matches: 7. The DNA for the CDR3 is TGTGCCAGCAGTTACTTTTCCAGGGGGCCGGGCAATCAGCCCCAGCATTTT. Its protein product is CASSYFSRGPGNQPQHF.

The chain employs TRBV19 and TRBJ1-1; D possibly corresponds to TRBD1 (6 bases). V was pared by 1 base and J by 11 bases, with 20 bases between. The germline V gene encodes CDR1 LNHDA and CDR2 SQIVND (reference sequence). The CDR3 extends over 15 amino acids. CDR3 protein: CASSIATAGGLGAFF. The CDR3 nucleotides read TGTGCCAGTAGTATAGCTACCGCCGGGGGGCTGGGGGCTTTCTTT.

The chain joins TRBV9 to TRBJ1-1; D is ambiguous. Germline assignment: CDR1 SGDLS and CDR2 YYNGEE. Trimming pared 6 bases from V and 5 bases from J, leaving 17 bases between. The CDR3 extends over 14 amino acids. The CDR3 DNA reads as TGTGCCAGCACCCCCGAGACGGGGAGGACTGAAGCTTTCTTT. It codes for CASTPETGRTEAFF.

The chain couples TRBV5-1 to TRBJ2-7; 7 bases map to TRBD1. This CDR3 is 15 amino acids long. V was pared by 3 bases and J by 5 bases, with 11 bases of the junction left unmatched. Germline V CDR1 and CDR2: SGHRS, YFSETQ. For the CDR3, the DNA is TGCGCCAGCAGCTACCGGGACAGATCTTTGGACGAGCAGTACTTC. Protein: CASSYRDRSLDEQYF.

This chain connects TRBV30 to TRBJ2-7; tentatively, D is TRBD1 (5 bases). V lost 5 bases and J 6 bases, leaving 23 bases between the germline ends. This CDR3 comprises 15 residues. The germline gives CDR1 GTSNPN, CDR2 SVGIG (reference sequence). Written as DNA, the CDR3 is TGTGCCTGGGGCCCCATGACAGTCTTCTACTCCGAGCAGTACTTC. Translated: CAWGPMTVFYSEQYF.

The chain links TRBV5-1 to TRBJ2-7; unclear D gene. CDR1 and CDR2 (germline): SGHRS, YFSETQ. The CDR3 is 12 residues long. Trimming cost V 0 bases and J 3 bases, with 4 bases left between them. CDR3 in DNA: TGCGCCAGCAGCTTGGGTCTCTACGAGCAGTACTTC. Its protein product is CASSLGLYEQYF.

Here the CDR3 DNA reads TGTGCCAGCAGCTCGAATCTTATAGAGCAGTACTTC. Its protein is CASSSNLIEQYF. The genes are TRBV7-9 and TRBJ2-7, with D unresolved. V lost 4 bases and J lost 7, with 11 bases in between. The germline V gene has CDR1 SEHNR and CDR2 FQNEAQ (reference sequence). CDR3 length: 12 amino acids.

The chain couples TRBV19 to TRBJ2-2; possibly TRBD1 or TRBD2 for D (5 bases each). CDR1 is LNHDA and CDR2 is SQIVND in the germline V gene (reference sequence). V lost 4 bases and J 2 bases, leaving 14 bases between the germline ends. CDR3 length: 16 residues. The CDR3 DNA follows: TGTGCCAGTAGTACCCTCAGGGAGCTCAACACCGGGGAGCTGTTTTTT. It is translated as CASSTLRELNTGELFF.

V usage is TRBV28 and J usage is TRBJ2-2; D gene unclear. V gave up 7 bases and J gave up 6 bases, with 15 bases separating them. From germline, CDR1 is MDHEN and CDR2 SYDVKM. There are 14 residues in the CDR3. The chain's CDR3 is CASNLLSSAGELFF. The CDR3 nucleotides read TGTGCCAGCAACCTATTAAGCTCCGCCGGGGAGCTGTTTTTT.

The genes are TRBV9 and TRBJ2-2, with 10 bases lining up with TRBD2. This CDR3 spans 16 amino acids. The germline gives CDR1 SGDLS, CDR2 YYNGEE. V shed 4 bases and J 10 bases; nucleotides not matched to a gene: 13. CDR3 nucleotides: TGTGCCAGCAGCTTTAGCGGGGGGCTCACTCCGGAGGAGCTGTTTTTT. Its translation: CASSFSGGLTPEELFF.

The sample holds one count of this clone. The chain joins TRBV12-5 to TRBJ2-5; D may be TRBD2 (6 bases). Germline lookup yields CDR1 LGHNT and CDR2 FRNRAP. Trimming removed 5 bases from V and 2 bases from J, with 15 bases in between. The CDR3 is 15 residues long. DNA for the CDR3: TGTGCTAGTGGTGCACCGGGAGCATCACAAGAGACCCAGTACTTC. As protein: CASGAPGASQETQYF. The whole variable domain, remainder taken from reference TRBV12-5 and TRBJ2-5, is DARVTQTPRHKVTEMGQEVTMRCQPILGHNTVFWYRQTMMQGLELLAYFRNRAPLDDSGMPKDRFSAEMPDATLATLKIQPSEPRDSAVYFCASGAPGASQETQYFGPGTRLLVL.

This clone was seen more than once but under ten times. The rearrangement uses TRBV12-5 and TRBJ1-1; D not certain. Per the germline V gene, CDR1 is LGHNT and CDR2 is FRNRAP. V lost 2 bases to trimming and J lost 4 bases, with 5 bases between them. This CDR3 has 12 amino acids. CDR3 sequence: CASGLPRTEAFF. CDR3 nucleotides: TGTGCTAGTGGTTTGCCCCGCACTGAAGCTTTCTTT.

V gene TRBV7-2 combines with J gene TRBJ1-2, with TRBD1 matching over 10 bases. The trim removed 5 bases at V and 8 bases at J, leaving 11 bases unmatched. Germline-derived CDR1 and CDR2 are SGHTA and FQGNSA. CDR3 length equals 15 residues. CDR3 sequence (DNA): TGTGCCAGCAGCGCCGCCGGGACAGGGGATTCGGGCTACACCTTC. Translation: CASSAAGTGDSGYTF. Based on the CDR3 plus reference TRBV7-2 and TRBJ1-2, the full variable domain is GAGVSQSPSNKVTEKGKDVELRCDPISGHTALYWYRQSLGQGLEFLIYFQGNSAPDKSGLPSDRFSAERTGGSVSTLTIQRTQQEDSAVYLCASSAAGTGDSGYTFGSGTRLTVV.